The entry below gives a single TCR beta chain sequence along with its context. The sample belongs to a study of blood T cell repertoires in COVID-19. This CDR3 spans 14 amino acids. Germline-derived CDR1 and CDR2 are SEHNR and FQNEAQ (reference sequence). V dropped 2 bases and J dropped 5 bases, with 13 bases sitting between them. Sequenced by immunoSEQ multiplex PCR; TCRdb stores in-frame clones only, minus some. The repertoire consists of 200,000 or so clones, with roughly 82% occurring once and the leading ten covering about 2%. Sequencing was carried out using peripheral blood. This sequence was found in a man in his forties who had recovered from COVID-19. J is TRBJ2-7 and V is TRBV7-9; TRBD1 is a possible D gene (6 bases). The CDR3 protein is CASSLTQGAHEQYF. The CDR3 region has the DNA TGTGCCAGCAGCTTAACACAGGGAGCCCACGAGCAGTACTTC.